Below are 16 T cell receptor beta chains sequenced from a single sample in a study of cytotoxic CD8 clonotypes in ibrutinib-treated CLL. Produced via immunoSEQ multiplex PCR; TCRdb's table is partial and in-frame only. The table lists 35,000 to 55,000 clones, less than 70% of them singletons. Sequences were derived from PBMCs, sampled after 12 months of ibrutinib treatment. Receptors were obtained from a human donor with chronic lymphocytic leukemia.

This clone appeared a few times. J is TRBJ2-1 and V is TRBV7-2, with D tentatively TRBD1 or TRBD2 (5 bases each). Between the trimmed V and J ends, which lost 5 bases and 4 bases, there was a span of 18 bases. Looked up from germline, CDR1 is SGHTA and CDR2 is FQGNSA. The CDR3 spans 16 residues. DNA of the CDR3: TGTGCCAGCAGCCAACCGTTCGGGGCGGGTTACAATGAGCAGTTCTTC. Protein product: CASSQPFGAGYNEQFF.

This clone was seen only a few times. The genes are TRBV30 and TRBJ1-2, with a weak D call TRBD1 (5 bases). With 4 bases removed from V and 4 bases from J, the gap between germline ends came to 13 bases. This CDR3 region has 13 residues. Germline lookup yields CDR1 GTSNPN and CDR2 SVGIG (reference sequence). In DNA form, the CDR3 reads TGTGCCTGGACTCCGGGGGTTGGCTATGGCTACACCTTC. This codes for CAWTPGVGYGYTF.

The V gene is TRBV28, the J gene TRBJ1-1; 8 positions agree with TRBD1. The CDR3 covers 13 residues. The V gene end was trimmed by 6 bases and the J gene end by 5 bases; junction bases not matched to a gene: 5. CDR1 and CDR2 (germline): MDHEN, SYDVKM. This CDR3 is CASRTDRATEAFF. CDR3 DNA: TGTGCCAGCAGAACGGACAGGGCAACTGAAGCTTTCTTT.

This clone was picked up a small number of times. Germline is not matched at one junction end, which may reflect a read error. The rearrangement links TRBV7-7 to TRBJ2-5, with D hard to call. The CDR3 loop spans 13 amino acids. Germline V gene lookup returns CDR1 SSHAT and CDR2 FNYEAQ (reference sequence). Here the CDR3 reads CASSLGIQETQYF. CDR3 nucleotide sequence: TGTGCTAGCAGCTTAGGAATACAAGAGACCCAGTACTTC.

This clone was observed a single time. At one of its ends the junction is not consistent with the germline gene, which may arise from a read error. The rearrangement joins TRBV5-1 to TRBJ2-6; D might be TRBD1 or TRBD2, each matching 5 bases. This CDR3 has 16 amino acids. Germline V gene sequence: CDR1 SGHRS, CDR2 YFSETQ. CDR3 sequence reads: CASSLGESSGANVLTF. For the CDR3, the DNA is TGCGCCAGCAGTTTGGGGGAGAGCTCTGGGGCCAACGTCCTGACTTTC.

In nucleotides, the CDR3 is TGTGCCAGCAGGTGGGCAGGGGCCTACGAGCAGTACTTC. It codes for CASRWAGAYEQYF. The chain is built from TRBV27 and TRBJ2-7; TRBD1 might be the D (6 bases). Germline CDR1 is MNHEY and CDR2 is SMNVEV (reference sequence). V was clipped by 6 bases and J by 2 bases, with 11 bases between them. The length of the CDR3 is 13 residues.

The sample holds a few counts of this clone. V is TRBV6-5 and J is TRBJ2-1; TRBD2 matches at 11 bases. This CDR3 region has 16 residues. CDR1 and CDR2 (germline): MNHEY, SVGAGI. Trimming at V came to 4 bases and at J to 8 bases, leaving 10 bases not matched to a gene. CDR3 DNA: TGTGCCAGCAGTTCCCGGGCTAGCGGGGGGATGGATGAGCAGTTCTTC. It specifies CASSSRASGGMDEQFF.

This chain links TRBV30 with TRBJ2-7; D is unresolved. The CDR3 has 11 residues. The V end lost 0 bases, the J end lost 6 bases, and 6 bases lay between the germline ends. Germline V gene sequence: CDR1 GTSNPN, CDR2 SVGIG (reference sequence). The CDR3, as DNA: TGTGCCTGGAGTGTGGCTGCCGAGCAGTACTTC. Encoded protein: CAWSVAAEQYF.

The chain links TRBV18 to TRBJ2-5; D unresolved. V lost 6 bases, J lost 1 base, and 18 bases lay in between. Looked up from germline, CDR1 is KGHSH and CDR2 is LQKENI. The CDR3 length is 16 residues. In DNA, the CDR3 is TGTGCCAGCTCCAACCGATTGGCCCTGAGCCAAGAGACCCAGTACTTC. Encoded protein: CASSNRLALSQETQYF.

This chain connects TRBV11-2 to TRBJ2-7, with D maybe TRBD1 (5 bases). CDR3 size: 17 residues. V lost 4 bases and J lost 3, with 22 bases in between. Germline lookup yields CDR1 SGHAT and CDR2 FQNNGV. The CDR3 region has the DNA TGTGCCAGCAGCTCCCAAATCACAGGTTTACGAGTCTACGAGCAGTACTTC. Encoded protein: CASSSQITGLRVYEQYF.

This clone was detected a few times. The V and J genes are TRBV27 and TRBJ2-2; 7 nucleotides line up with TRBD1. V lost 0 bases to trimming and J lost 1 base; unmatched junction nucleotides: 5. Germline V gives CDR1 MNHEY, CDR2 SMNVEV (reference sequence). The CDR3 extends over 17 amino acids. The CDR3 DNA is TGTGCCAGCAGTTTATCGATATGGACAGGGAACACCGGGGAGCTGTTTTTT. This sequence encodes CASSLSIWTGNTGELFF.

V usage is TRBV4-1 and J usage is TRBJ2-1; 8 positions match TRBD2. Germline-derived CDR1 and CDR2 are MGHRA and YSYEKL. Unmatched junction bases numbered 3, after V lost 1 base and J lost 7 bases. This CDR3 has 14 amino acids. This CDR3 reads CASSQAGGPNEQFF. DNA for the CDR3: TGCGCCAGCAGCCAAGCGGGGGGGCCGAATGAGCAGTTCTTC.

This clone has only a few counts. CDR3 residues: CASSIPRVDRRNYGYTF. The CDR3 DNA sequence: TGTGCCAGTAGTATACCTCGGGTGGACAGGCGCAACTATGGCTACACCTTC. V usage is TRBV19 and J usage is TRBJ1-2; TRBD1 agrees at 7 bases. Per germline, CDR1 LNHDA and CDR2 SQIVND (reference sequence). This CDR3 spans 17 amino acids. V shed 2 bases and J 2 bases; nucleotides not matched to a gene: 11.

This clone was counted a few times. The chain employs TRBV5-4 and TRBJ2-7; the match to TRBD1 covers 9 bases. This CDR3 has 15 amino acids. Germline lookup yields CDR1 SGHNT and CDR2 YYREEE (reference sequence). The V segment lost 3 bases and the J segment 4 bases; nucleotides outside the gene matches: 8. The CDR3 is CASSSGQGRSYEQYF. The CDR3 DNA sequence: TGTGCCAGCAGCTCCGGACAGGGGAGGTCGTACGAGCAGTACTTC.

This chain joins TRBV9 and TRBJ2-3, with 8 bases lining up with TRBD1. The CDR3 runs 16 residues. In germline, CDR1 is SGDLS, CDR2 YYNGEE. V lost 0 bases to trimming and J lost 1 base; unmatched junction nucleotides: 4. The CDR3 region has the DNA TGTGCCAGCAGCGTAGATGAGACAGGGGGCACAGATACGCAGTATTTT. Translating it yields CASSVDETGGTDTQYF.

The chain uses TRBV5-4 and TRBJ2-3; D possibly corresponds to TRBD1 (6 bases). This CDR3 is 14 amino acids long. V was shortened by 2 bases and J by 0 bases, with 7 bases between the two germline ends. Germline V lookup: CDR1 SGHNT, CDR2 YYREEE (reference sequence). The CDR3 sequence is CASSFGQSTDTQYF. CDR3 nucleotide sequence: TGTGCCAGCAGCTTCGGACAGAGCACAGATACGCAGTATTTT.